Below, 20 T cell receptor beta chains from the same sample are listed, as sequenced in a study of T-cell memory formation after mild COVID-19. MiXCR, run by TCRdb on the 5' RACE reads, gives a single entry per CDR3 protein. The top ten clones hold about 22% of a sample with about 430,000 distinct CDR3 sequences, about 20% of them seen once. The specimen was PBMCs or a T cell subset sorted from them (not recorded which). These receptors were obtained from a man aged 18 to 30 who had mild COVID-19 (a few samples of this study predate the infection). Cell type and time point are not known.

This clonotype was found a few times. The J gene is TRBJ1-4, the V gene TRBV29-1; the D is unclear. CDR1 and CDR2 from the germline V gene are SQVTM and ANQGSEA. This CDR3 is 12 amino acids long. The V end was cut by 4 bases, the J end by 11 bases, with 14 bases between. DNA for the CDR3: TGCAGCGTTGGAGAAGGAGAGGGCAAACTGTTTTTT. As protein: CSVGEGEGKLFF.

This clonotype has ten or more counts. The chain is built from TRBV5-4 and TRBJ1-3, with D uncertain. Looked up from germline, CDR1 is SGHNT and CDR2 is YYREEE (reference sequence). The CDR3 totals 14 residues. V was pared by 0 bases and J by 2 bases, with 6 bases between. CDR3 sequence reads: CASSLAGTGNTIYF. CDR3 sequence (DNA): TGTGCCAGCAGCTTGGCGGGGACTGGAAACACCATATATTTT.

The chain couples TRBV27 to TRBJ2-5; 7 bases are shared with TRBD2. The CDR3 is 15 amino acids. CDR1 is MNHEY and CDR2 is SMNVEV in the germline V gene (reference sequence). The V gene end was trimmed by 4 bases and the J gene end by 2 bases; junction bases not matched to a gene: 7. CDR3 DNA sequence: TGTGCCAGCAGTTATGGCGGGAGCTCACAAGAGACCCAGTACTTC. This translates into CASSYGGSSQETQYF.

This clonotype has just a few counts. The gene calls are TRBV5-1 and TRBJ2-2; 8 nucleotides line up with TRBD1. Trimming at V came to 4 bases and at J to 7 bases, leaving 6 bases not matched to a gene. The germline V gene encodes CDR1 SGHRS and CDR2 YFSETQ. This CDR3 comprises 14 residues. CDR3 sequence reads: CASSPGQGDGELFF. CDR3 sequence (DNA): TGCGCCAGCAGCCCCGGACAGGGCGACGGGGAGCTGTTTTTT.

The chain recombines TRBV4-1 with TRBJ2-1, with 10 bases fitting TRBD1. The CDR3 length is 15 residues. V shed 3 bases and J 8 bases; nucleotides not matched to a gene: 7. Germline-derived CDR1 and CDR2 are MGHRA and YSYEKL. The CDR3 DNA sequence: TGCGCCAGCAGCCAGTCTGGGACAGGGGTTGATGAGCAGTTCTTC. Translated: CASSQSGTGVDEQFF.

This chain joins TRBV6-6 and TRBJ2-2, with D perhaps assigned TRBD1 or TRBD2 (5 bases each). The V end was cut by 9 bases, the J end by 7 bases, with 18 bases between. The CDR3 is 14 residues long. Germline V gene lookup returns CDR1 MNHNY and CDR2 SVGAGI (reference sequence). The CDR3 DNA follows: TGTGCCAGTAGCGTGGGGCGGGTCGACGGGGAGCTGTTTTTT. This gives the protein CASSVGRVDGELFF.

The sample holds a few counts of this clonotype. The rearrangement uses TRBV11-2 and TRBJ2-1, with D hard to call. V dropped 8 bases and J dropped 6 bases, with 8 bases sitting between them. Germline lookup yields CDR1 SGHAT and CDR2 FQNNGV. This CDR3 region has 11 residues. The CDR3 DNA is TGTGCCAGCTTAGAACTCAATGAGCAGTTCTTC. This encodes CASLELNEQFF.

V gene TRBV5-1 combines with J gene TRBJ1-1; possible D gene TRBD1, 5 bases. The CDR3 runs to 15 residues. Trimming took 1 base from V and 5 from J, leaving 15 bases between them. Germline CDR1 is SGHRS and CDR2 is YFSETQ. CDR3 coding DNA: TGCGCCAGCAGCTTGAACCGGGACGGTTTGACTGAAGCTTTCTTT. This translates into CASSLNRDGLTEAFF.

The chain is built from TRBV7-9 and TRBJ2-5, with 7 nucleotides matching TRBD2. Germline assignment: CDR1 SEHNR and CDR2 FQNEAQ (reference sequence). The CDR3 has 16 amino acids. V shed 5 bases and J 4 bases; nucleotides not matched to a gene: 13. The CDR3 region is CASSPGPGRWGETQYF. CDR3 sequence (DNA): TGTGCCAGCAGCCCAGGACCCGGGAGGTGGGGAGAGACCCAGTACTTC.

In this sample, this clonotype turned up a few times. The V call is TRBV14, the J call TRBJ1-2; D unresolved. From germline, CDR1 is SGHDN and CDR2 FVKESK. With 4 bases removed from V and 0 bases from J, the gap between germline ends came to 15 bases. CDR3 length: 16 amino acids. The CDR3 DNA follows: TGTGCCAGCAGCCCCGGGCGGCAGCAGGCTAACTATGGCTACACCTTC. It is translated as CASSPGRQQANYGYTF.

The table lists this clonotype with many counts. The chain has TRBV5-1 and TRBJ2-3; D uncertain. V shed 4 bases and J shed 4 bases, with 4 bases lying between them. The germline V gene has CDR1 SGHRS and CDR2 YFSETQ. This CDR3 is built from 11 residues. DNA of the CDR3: TGCGCCAGCAGCGCTGCAGATACGCAGTATTTT. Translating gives CASSAADTQYF.

CDR3 sequence: CASRVGAGELFF. The CDR3 DNA is TGTGCCAGCAGAGTCGGCGCCGGGGAGCTGTTTTTT. V usage is TRBV5-5 and J usage is TRBJ2-2; D unclear. Germline CDR1 and CDR2: SGHKS and YYEKEE (reference sequence). This CDR3 spans 12 amino acids. Trimming removed 5 bases from V and 6 bases from J, with 8 bases in between.

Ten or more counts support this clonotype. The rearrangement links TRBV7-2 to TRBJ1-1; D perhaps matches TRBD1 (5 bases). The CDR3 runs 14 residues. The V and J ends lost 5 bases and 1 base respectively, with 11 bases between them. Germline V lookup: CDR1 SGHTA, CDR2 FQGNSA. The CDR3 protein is CASSPGAANTEAFF. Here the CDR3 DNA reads TGTGCCAGCAGCCCCGGGGCGGCGAACACTGAAGCTTTCTTT.

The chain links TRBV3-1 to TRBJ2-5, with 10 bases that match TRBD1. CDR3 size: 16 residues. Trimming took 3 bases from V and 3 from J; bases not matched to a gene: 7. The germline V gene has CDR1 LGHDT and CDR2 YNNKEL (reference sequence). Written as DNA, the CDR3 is TGTGCCAGCAGCCATTTTACTGGACAGGGGGAAGAGACCCAGTACTTC. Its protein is CASSHFTGQGEETQYF.

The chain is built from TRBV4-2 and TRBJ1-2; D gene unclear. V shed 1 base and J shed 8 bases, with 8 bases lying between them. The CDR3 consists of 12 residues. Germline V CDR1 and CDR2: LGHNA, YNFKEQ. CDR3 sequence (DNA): TGTGCCAGCAGCCAAGGAGCCCCCGGCTACACCTTC. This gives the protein CASSQGAPGYTF.

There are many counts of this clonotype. In DNA form, the CDR3 reads TGCGCCAGCAGCCAAGGGGAGATCTATGAAAAACTGTTTTTT. This translates into CASSQGEIYEKLFF. The chain recombines TRBV4-1 with TRBJ1-4; D gene ambiguous. The CDR3 runs 14 residues. Germline V CDR1 and CDR2: MGHRA, YSYEKL. Trimming took off 1 base at V and 6 bases at J, with 9 bases between the two ends.

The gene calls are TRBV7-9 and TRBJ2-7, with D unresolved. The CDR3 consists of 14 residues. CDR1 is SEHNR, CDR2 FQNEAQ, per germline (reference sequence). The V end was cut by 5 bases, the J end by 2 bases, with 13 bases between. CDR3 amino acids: CASSAVGSTYEQYF. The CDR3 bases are TGTGCCAGCAGCGCGGTAGGGTCAACCTACGAGCAGTACTTC.

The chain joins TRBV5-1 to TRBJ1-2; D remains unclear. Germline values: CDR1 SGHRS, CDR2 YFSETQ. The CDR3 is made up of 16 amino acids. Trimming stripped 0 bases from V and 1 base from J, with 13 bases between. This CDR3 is CASSLVVGLLNYGYTF. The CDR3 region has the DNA TGCGCCAGCAGCTTGGTGGTTGGGCTCCTTAACTATGGCTACACCTTC.

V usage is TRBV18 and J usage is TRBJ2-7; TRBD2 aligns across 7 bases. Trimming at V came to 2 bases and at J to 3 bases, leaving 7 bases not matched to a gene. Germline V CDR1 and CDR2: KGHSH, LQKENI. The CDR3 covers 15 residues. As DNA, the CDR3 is TGTGCCAGCTCACCAACTGGGGGGGGAGGCTACGAGCAGTACGTC. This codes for CASSPTGGGGYEQYV.

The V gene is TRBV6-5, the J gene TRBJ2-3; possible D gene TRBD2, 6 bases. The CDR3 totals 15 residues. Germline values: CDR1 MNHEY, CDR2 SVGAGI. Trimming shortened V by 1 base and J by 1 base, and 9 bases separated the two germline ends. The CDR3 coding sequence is TGTGCCAGCAGTTACTATGTAGCGGGCACAGATACGCAGTATTTT. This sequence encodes CASSYYVAGTDTQYF.